This is a list of T cell receptor beta chains from one sample in a study of CD8+ T cells in alopecia areata. TCRdb's table, derived via immunoSEQ multiplex PCR, lists solely in-frame clones and lacks some. The sample consists of 110,000 to 150,000 clones, 86% of them appearing once. This material consisted of CD8+ T cells sorted from blood, taken at week 4, from a patient treated with tofacitinib. These receptors all stem from a human donor with alopecia areata. CDR3s include the opening cysteine and the closing phenylalanine or tryptophan. D genes are given only for firm matches. The size field is filled for only some rows; it gives once, few, many or a size class.

cdr3_nt cdr3_aa d_call j_call clone_size v_call
TGTGCCAGTGGCCCGGGACAGGATCCCTCCTATGGCTACACCTTC CASGPGQDPSYGYTF TRBD1 TRBJ1-2 NA TRBV19
TGTGCCACCCGGGACAGGGGTATGAACACTGAAGCTTTCTTT CATRDRGMNTEAFF TRBD1 TRBJ1-1 NA TRBV13
TGTGCCAGCAGCCTCGGACTGGTGCAGTTCTTC CASSLGLVQFF NA TRBJ2-1 few TRBV7-9
TGTGCCAGTAGTGCCGGGGGGGACTACAATGAGCAGTTCTTC CASSAGGDYNEQFF TRBD2 TRBJ2-1 few TRBV19
TGTGCCAGCAGCTTCGGACAGGCCCAGAATGAGCAGTTCTTC CASSFGQAQNEQFF TRBD1 TRBJ2-1 NA TRBV7-8
TGCGCCAGCAGCCGGACAGGGGACAACGAGCAGTACTTC CASSRTGDNEQYF TRBD1 TRBJ2-7 few TRBV4-1
TGCAGCGTTGTCTACAATGGCTACACCTTC CSVVYNGYTF NA TRBJ1-2 NA TRBV29-1
TGTGCCAGCAGTTTAGCAGGGCTTCCCGGGGAGCTGTTTTTT CASSLAGLPGELFF NA TRBJ2-2 NA TRBV27
TGTGCCAGCAGTTTATGGACGGCCGCTTCAGATACGCAGTATTTT CASSLWTAASDTQYF NA TRBJ2-3 NA TRBV27
TGTGCCAGCAGCTTAACAGCCCCAAACACCGGGGAGCTGTTTTTT CASSLTAPNTGELFF NA TRBJ2-2 NA TRBV7-2
TGTGCCAGCAGTGAATGGGGACAGGGGCAGTTCTTC CASSEWGQGQFF TRBD1 TRBJ2-1 NA TRBV6-1
TGTGCCAGCAGCTTAGAGACAGGGGTGGAGGAGCAGTTCTTC CASSLETGVEEQFF TRBD1 TRBJ2-1 NA TRBV11-3
TGTGCCAGCAGGACCGGACTAGCCCAATACTACGAGCAGTACTTC CASRTGLAQYYEQYF TRBD2 TRBJ2-7 NA TRBV6-5
TGCAGCGCCATCAAAGCCTCCTACAATGAGCAGTTCTTC CSAIKASYNEQFF NA TRBJ2-1 NA TRBV29-1
TGTGCCAGCAGTTTATCGACCGGGACCACAGATACGCAGTATTTT CASSLSTGTTDTQYF NA TRBJ2-3 NA TRBV27
TGCAGCGGGGGTGCAATTGGAAACACCATATATTTT CSGGAIGNTIYF NA TRBJ1-3 NA TRBV29-1